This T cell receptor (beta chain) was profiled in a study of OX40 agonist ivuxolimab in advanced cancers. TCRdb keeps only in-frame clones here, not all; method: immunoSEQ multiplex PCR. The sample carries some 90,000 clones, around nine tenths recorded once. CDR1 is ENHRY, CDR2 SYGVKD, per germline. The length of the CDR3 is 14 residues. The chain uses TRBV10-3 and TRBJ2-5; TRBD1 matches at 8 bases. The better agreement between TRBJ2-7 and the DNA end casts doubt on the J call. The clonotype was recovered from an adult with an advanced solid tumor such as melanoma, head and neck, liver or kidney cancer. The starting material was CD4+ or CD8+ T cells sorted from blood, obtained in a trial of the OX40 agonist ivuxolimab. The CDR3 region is CAISDRTGTHEQYF. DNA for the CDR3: TGTGCCATCAGTGACAGGACAGGGACCCACGAGCAGTACTTC.